One sample yielded the 21 T cell receptor beta chains listed below, sequenced in a study of OX40 agonist ivuxolimab in advanced cancers. Generated by immunoSEQ multiplex PCR, the TCRdb table keeps only in-frame clones and is missing some. The sample has some 41,000 clones; approximately 87% are singletons. The material sequenced was CD4+ or CD8+ T cells sorted from blood, taken in a trial of the OX40 agonist ivuxolimab. These receptors originate from an adult with an advanced solid tumor such as melanoma, head and neck, liver or kidney cancer.

The chain carries TRBV5-6 and TRBJ2-1; D not resolved. Germline-derived CDR1 and CDR2 are SGHDT and YYEEEE. The CDR3 runs to 11 residues. V shed 4 bases and J shed 4 bases, with 3 bases lying between them. The CDR3: CASSQYNEQFF. CDR3 in DNA: TGTGCCAGCAGCCAGTACAATGAGCAGTTCTTC.

This chain connects TRBV6-1 to TRBJ1-5; maybe TRBD1 (6 bases). Trimming removed 11 bases from V and 4 bases from J, with 12 bases in between. CDR1 is MNHNS, CDR2 SASEGT, per germline. This CDR3 is built from 12 residues. In DNA, the CDR3 is TGTGCCGCCAGGGGAAGTAATCAGCCCCAGCATTTT. This codes for CAARGSNQPQHF.

This chain links TRBV13 with TRBJ2-3; TRBD2 agrees at 10 bases. CDR1 and CDR2 from the germline V gene are PRHDT and FYEKMQ (reference sequence). CDR3 length equals 15 residues. J gave up 0 bases and V 6 bases, and 3 bases lay outside the gene matches. The CDR3 protein is CASSGLAVSTDTQYF. As DNA, the CDR3 is TGTGCCAGCAGTGGACTAGCGGTTAGCACAGATACGCAGTATTTT.

This clone was recorded a few times. The chain employs TRBV2 and TRBJ1-5; the match to TRBD1 covers 8 bases. V was clipped by 6 bases and J by 6 bases; unmatched bases: 4. This CDR3 contains 13 residues. Germline loops: CDR1 SNHLY, CDR2 FYNNEI. The CDR3 DNA reads as TGTGCCAGCAGGGACAGGGCAACTCAGCCCCAGCATTTT. This sequence encodes CASRDRATQPQHF.

J is TRBJ1-1 and V is TRBV7-9; D uncertain. In germline, CDR1 is SEHNR, CDR2 FQNEAQ (reference sequence). Trimming took 3 bases from V and 1 from J, leaving 3 bases between them. The CDR3 consists of 12 residues. The CDR3 coding sequence is TGTGCCAGCAGCTTCTGGAACACTGAAGCTTTCTTT. Protein sequence: CASSFWNTEAFF.

Comments on this clone: Other nucleotide sequences in the sample specify the same CDR3. This chain uses TRBV6-1 with TRBJ1-5; TRBD1 matches at 12 bases. Trimming took 4 bases from V and 7 from J; bases not matched to a gene: 8. The CDR3 is 16 residues long. CDR1 is MNHNS, CDR2 SASEGT, per germline. The CDR3 DNA reads as TGTGCCAGCAGTGGCAGGGACAGGGGGCTTAAGCAGCCCCAGCATTTT. This codes for CASSGRDRGLKQPQHF.

The rearrangement uses TRBV5-5 and TRBJ2-7; TRBD1 is a possible D gene (6 bases). The CDR3 length is 15 residues. The V end lost 2 bases, the J end lost 4 bases, and 16 bases lay between the germline ends. The V gene's germline CDR1 is SGHKS and CDR2 YYEKEE (reference sequence). DNA for the CDR3: TGTGCCAGCAGCTTTCAAAGGGGGTTTTCATACGAGCAGTACTTC. It specifies CASSFQRGFSYEQYF. Using reference TRBV5-5 and TRBJ2-7 for the parts outside the CDR3, the full variable domain is DAGVTQSPTHLIKTRGQQVTLRCSPISGHKSVSWYQQVLGQGPQFIFQYYEKEERGRGNFPDRFSARQFPNYSSELNVNALLLGDSALYLCASSFQRGFSYEQYFGPGTRLTVT.

This clone has just a few counts. V gene TRBV28 combines with J gene TRBJ2-7; D unresolved. Germline lookup yields CDR1 MDHEN and CDR2 SYDVKM. The V end was cut by 7 bases, the J end by 3 bases, with 16 bases between. CDR3 length: 14 amino acids. CDR3 protein: CASTTLAHNYEQYF. In DNA form, the CDR3 reads TGTGCCAGCACCACTTTGGCTCACAACTACGAGCAGTACTTC.

This chain connects TRBV28 to TRBJ2-6; D ambiguous. Germline CDR1 and CDR2: MDHEN and SYDVKM. V was trimmed by 5 bases and J by 1 base, leaving 18 bases between them. This CDR3 comprises 18 residues. The CDR3, as DNA: TGTGCCAGCAGTCCCTATGGCGGCAGAACTTCTGGGGCCAACGTCCTGACTTTC. Protein: CASSPYGGRTSGANVLTF.

The chain combines TRBV11-2 with TRBJ2-3, with 8 bases lining up with TRBD1. J lost 2 bases, V lost 4 bases, and 5 bases had no gene match. Germline lookup yields CDR1 SGHAT and CDR2 FQNNGV. This CDR3 has 15 residues. The CDR3 protein is CASSSRTGYTDTQYF. As DNA, the CDR3 is TGTGCCAGCAGCTCACGGACAGGGTACACAGATACGCAGTATTTT. Combining the CDR3 with reference TRBV11-2 and TRBJ2-3 gives the whole variable domain EAGVAQSPRYKIIEKRQSVAFWCNPISGHATLYWYQQILGQGPKLLIQFQNNGVVDDSQLPKDRFSAERLKGVDSTLKIQPAKLEDSAVYLCASSSRTGYTDTQYFGPGTRLTVL.

The V gene is TRBV19, the J gene TRBJ2-3; D may be TRBD1 (6 bases). Germline loops: CDR1 LNHDA, CDR2 SQIVND (reference sequence). Trimming removed 5 bases at V and 3 bases at J, with 15 bases between. This CDR3 has 15 amino acids. The CDR3 protein is CASSPETGPTDTQYF. The CDR3 nucleotides read TGTGCCAGTAGTCCTGAAACAGGGCCGACAGATACGCAGTATTTT.

V is TRBV5-4 and J is TRBJ1-1; TRBD1 agrees at 9 bases. This CDR3 has 17 amino acids. The V segment lost 4 bases and the J segment 0 bases; nucleotides outside the gene matches: 10. Germline V gene lookup returns CDR1 SGHNT and CDR2 YYREEE (reference sequence). The CDR3 region is CASSEAGTGTMNTEAFF. In DNA, the CDR3 is TGTGCCAGCAGCGAAGCCGGGACAGGGACCATGAACACTGAAGCTTTCTTT.

The J gene is TRBJ2-1, the V gene TRBV19; 10 bases line up with TRBD2. CDR3 length equals 15 residues. Germline CDR1 LNHDA, CDR2 SQIVND (reference sequence). V shed 5 bases and J 6 bases; nucleotides not matched to a gene: 7. The DNA of the CDR3 is TGTGCCAGTAGTCTCATAGCGGGGGGTGGCAATGAGCAGTTCTTC. Its translation is CASSLIAGGGNEQFF.

This clone was counted once. The gene calls are TRBV7-9 and TRBJ1-2, with TRBD1 matching over 8 bases. CDR1 and CDR2 from the germline V gene are SEHNR and FQNEAQ (reference sequence). The V and J ends lost 5 bases and 3 bases, in that order; junction bases with no gene match: 5. The CDR3 consists of 14 residues. CDR3 loop: CASSLGQGDYGYTF. CDR3 sequence (DNA): TGTGCCAGCAGCCTTGGACAGGGAGACTATGGCTACACCTTC.

V gene TRBV6-6 combines with J gene TRBJ1-1; TRBD1 might be the D (5 bases). Trimming left V 6 bases short and J 4 bases short, with 12 bases between. Germline V gene lookup returns CDR1 MNHNY and CDR2 SVGAGI (reference sequence). The CDR3 is 13 residues long. CDR3 residues: CASRKGGGTEAFF. The CDR3 nucleotides read TGTGCCAGCAGAAAGGGCGGGGGCACTGAAGCTTTCTTT.

This rearrangement joins TRBV10-3 to TRBJ2-1; D is perhaps TRBD2 (8 bases). The germline gives CDR1 ENHRY, CDR2 SYGVKD. Trimming stripped 3 bases from V and 8 bases from J, with 20 bases between. The CDR3 is made up of 16 amino acids. CDR3 protein: CAISEPTGLGQDEQFF. CDR3 DNA: TGTGCCATCAGTGAACCCACGGGACTAGGACAGGATGAGCAGTTCTTC.

This chain joins TRBV5-6 and TRBJ2-3; D is perhaps TRBD1 or TRBD2 (5 bases each). Germline V gives CDR1 SGHDT, CDR2 YYEEEE. The CDR3 contains 15 residues. Trimming cost V 3 bases and J 0 bases, with 11 bases left between them. The CDR3 nucleotides read TGTGCCAGCAGCTCAGGGACGTCTAGCACAGATACGCAGTATTTT. Encoded protein: CASSSGTSSTDTQYF.

J is TRBJ1-1 and V is TRBV7-2; D unresolved. This CDR3 is 13 amino acids long. The V and J ends lost 4 bases and 3 bases respectively, with 9 bases between them. Germline CDR1 reads SGHTA; CDR2 reads FQGNSA. CDR3 DNA: TGTGCCAGCAGCTCGCAGAGTTACACTGAAGCTTTCTTT. Encoded protein: CASSSQSYTEAFF.

The gene calls are TRBV6-6 and TRBJ1-2; unclear D gene. Germline CDR1 and CDR2: MNHNY and SVGAGI (reference sequence). V lost 7 bases to trimming and J lost 3 bases, with 12 bases between them. The CDR3 runs 13 residues. CDR3 sequence: CASTPAGDYGYTF. CDR3 DNA sequence: TGTGCCAGCACGCCTGCCGGGGACTATGGCTACACCTTC.

The V and J genes are TRBV7-3 and TRBJ2-5; D not certain. Germline CDR1 reads SGHTA; CDR2 reads FQGTGA. There are 14 residues in the CDR3. Between the trimmed V and J ends, which lost 5 bases and 1 base, there was a span of 11 bases. CDR3 in amino acids: CASSQVAGQETQYF. CDR3 DNA sequence: TGTGCCAGCAGCCAAGTGGCAGGCCAAGAGACCCAGTACTTC.

V and J are TRBV19 and TRBJ1-2; weak D call: TRBD1 (5 bases). The CDR3 spans 14 residues. The germline CDR1 and CDR2 sequences are LNHDA and SQIVND (reference sequence). Deletions cut 8 bases from V and 4 bases from J, with 17 bases between. The CDR3 sequence: CASSPGRRLYGYTF. The CDR3 nucleotides read TGTGCCAGTTCTCCGGGACGGCGCCTCTATGGCTACACCTTC.